These T cell receptor beta chains were read from a single sample in a study of identical twins. A single record per CDR3 protein comes from TCRdb applying MiXCR to the 5' RACE reads. The repertoire includes some 730,000 distinct CDR3 sequences, about 20% of them detected once, and over 10% sits in the top ten. Separately, the same data were catalogued under a study of T cells expressing NK-cell markers.

Sequenced sample: PBMCs. These receptors all come from a woman aged 18-30 years in good health. The CDR3 runs from the conserved cysteine through the conserved F or W. D genes are given only for firm matches. Size tells how often a clone was seen (once, few, many) or the class of an expanded clone, and some rows leave it out.

clone_size j_call d_call v_call cdr3_aa cdr3_nt
. TRBJ2-7 . TRBV5-6 CASSLIGTYEQYF TGTGCCAGCAGCTTGATCGGAACGTACGAGCAGTACTTC
many TRBJ1-2 TRBD1 TRBV20-1 CSAGNRGGYTF TGCAGTGCCGGAAACAGGGGTGGCTACACCTTC
. TRBJ2-5 . TRBV21-1 CASNTALLAHAQETQYF TGTGCCAGCAATACAGCTTTACTAGCGCATGCACAAGAGACCCAGTACTTC
once TRBJ1-6 . TRBV12-3/TRBV12-4 CASSPDRISPLHF TGTGCCAGCAGCCCCGACAGGATTTCACCCCTCCACTTT
few TRBJ2-1 TRBD2 TRBV7-2 CASSLAIAGASYNEQFF TGTGCCAGCAGCTTAGCGATAGCGGGGGCCTCCTACAATGAGCAGTTCTTC
few TRBJ2-3 TRBD1 TRBV12-3/TRBV12-4 CASSSRDRVRDTQYF TGTGCCAGCAGTAGCCGGGACAGGGTACGAGATACGCAGTATTTT
few TRBJ2-5 . TRBV20-1 CSARPPVGAETQYF TGCAGTGCTAGACCTCCGGTCGGTGCGGAGACCCAGTACTTC
. TRBJ2-5 . TRBV13 CAIGGRSQETQYF TGTGCCATCGGCGGAAGAAGTCAAGAGACCCAGTACTTC
few TRBJ2-1 TRBD1 TRBV5-1 CASKDRGFPLGTPRQFF TGCGCCAGCAAGGACAGGGGTTTTCCTCTCGGCACGCCAAGGCAGTTCTTC
. TRBJ2-1 TRBD2 TRBV20-1 CSAPRTSGNEQFF TGCAGTGCTCCGCGGACTAGCGGCAATGAGCAGTTCTTC
many TRBJ1-1 . TRBV5-1 CASSFAGGFMNTEAFF TGCGCCAGCAGCTTTGCTGGAGGTTTTATGAACACTGAAGCTTTCTTT
. TRBJ2-1 . TRBV12-3/TRBV12-4 CASRLPQGNEQFF TGTGCCAGCAGGCTCCCTCAGGGAAATGAGCAGTTCTTC
few TRBJ1-2 . TRBV19 CASSLGPAYGYTF TGTGCCAGTAGTCTTGGCCCTGCCTATGGCTACACCTTC
. TRBJ2-7 TRBD2 TRBV20-1 CSATGTSGGNEQYF TGCAGTGCTACCGGGACTAGCGGGGGGAACGAGCAGTACTTC
. TRBJ1-2 . TRBV18 CASSLSRDDWAGYTF TGTGCCAGCTCACTCTCTCGGGACGACTGGGCTGGCTACACCTTC